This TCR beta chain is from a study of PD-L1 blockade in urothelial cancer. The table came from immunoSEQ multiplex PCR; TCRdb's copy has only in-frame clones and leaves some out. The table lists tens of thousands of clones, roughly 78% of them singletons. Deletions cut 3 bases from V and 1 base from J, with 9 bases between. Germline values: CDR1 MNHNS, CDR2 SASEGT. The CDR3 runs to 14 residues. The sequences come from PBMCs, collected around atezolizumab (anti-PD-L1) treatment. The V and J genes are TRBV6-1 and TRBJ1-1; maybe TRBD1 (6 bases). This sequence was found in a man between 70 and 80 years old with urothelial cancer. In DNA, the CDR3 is TGTGCCAGCAGTGACGACAGGAAGAACACTGAAGCTTTCTTT. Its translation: CASSDDRKNTEAFF.